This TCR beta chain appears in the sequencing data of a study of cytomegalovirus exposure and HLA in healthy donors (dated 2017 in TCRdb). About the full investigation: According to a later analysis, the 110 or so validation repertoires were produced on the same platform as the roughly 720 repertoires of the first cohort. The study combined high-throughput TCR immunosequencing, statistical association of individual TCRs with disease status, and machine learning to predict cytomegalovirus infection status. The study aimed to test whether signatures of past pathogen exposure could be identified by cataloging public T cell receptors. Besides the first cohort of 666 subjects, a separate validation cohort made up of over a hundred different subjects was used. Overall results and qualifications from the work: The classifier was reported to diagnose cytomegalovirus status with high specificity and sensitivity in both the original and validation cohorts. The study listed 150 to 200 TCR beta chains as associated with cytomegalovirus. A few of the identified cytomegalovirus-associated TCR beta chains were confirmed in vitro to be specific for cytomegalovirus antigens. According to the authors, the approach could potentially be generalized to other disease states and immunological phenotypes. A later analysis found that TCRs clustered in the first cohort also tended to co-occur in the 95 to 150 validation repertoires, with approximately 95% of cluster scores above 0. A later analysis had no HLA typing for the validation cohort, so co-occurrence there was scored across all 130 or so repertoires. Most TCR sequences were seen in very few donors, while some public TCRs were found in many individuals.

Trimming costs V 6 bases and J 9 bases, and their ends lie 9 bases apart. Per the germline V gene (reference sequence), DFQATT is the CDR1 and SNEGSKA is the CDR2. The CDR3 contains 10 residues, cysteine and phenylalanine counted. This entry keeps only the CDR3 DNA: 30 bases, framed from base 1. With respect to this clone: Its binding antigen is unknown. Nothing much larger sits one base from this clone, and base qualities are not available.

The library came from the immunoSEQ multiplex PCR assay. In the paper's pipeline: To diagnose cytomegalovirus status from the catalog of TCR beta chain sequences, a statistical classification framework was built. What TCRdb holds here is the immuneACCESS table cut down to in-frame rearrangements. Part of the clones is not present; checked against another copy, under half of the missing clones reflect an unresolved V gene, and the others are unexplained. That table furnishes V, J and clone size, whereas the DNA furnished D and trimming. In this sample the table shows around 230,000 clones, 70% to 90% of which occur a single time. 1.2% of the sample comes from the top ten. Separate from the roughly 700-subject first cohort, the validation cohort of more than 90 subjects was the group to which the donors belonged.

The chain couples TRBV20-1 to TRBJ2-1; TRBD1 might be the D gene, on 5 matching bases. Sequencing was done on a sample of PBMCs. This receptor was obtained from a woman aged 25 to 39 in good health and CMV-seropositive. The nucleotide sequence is TGCAGTGCCCGTAGGGGTGAGCAGTTCTTC. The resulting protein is CSARRGEQFF.